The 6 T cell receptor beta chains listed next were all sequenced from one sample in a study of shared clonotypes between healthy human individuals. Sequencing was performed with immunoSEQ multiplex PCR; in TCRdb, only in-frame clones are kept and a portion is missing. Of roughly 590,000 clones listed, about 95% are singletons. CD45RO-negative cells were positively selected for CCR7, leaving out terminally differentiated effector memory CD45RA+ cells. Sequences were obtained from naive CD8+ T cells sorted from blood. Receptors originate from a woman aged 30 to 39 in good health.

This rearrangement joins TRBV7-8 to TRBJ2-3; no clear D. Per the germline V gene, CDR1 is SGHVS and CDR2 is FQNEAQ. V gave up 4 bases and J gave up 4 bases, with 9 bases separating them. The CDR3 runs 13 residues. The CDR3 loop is CASSYYRADTQYF. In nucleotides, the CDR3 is TGTGCCAGCAGCTACTACAGAGCAGATACGCAGTATTTT. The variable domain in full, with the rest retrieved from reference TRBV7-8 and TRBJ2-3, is GAGVSQSPRYKVAKRGQDVALRCDPISGHVSLFWYQQALGQGPEFLTYFQNEAQLDKSGLPSDRFFAERPEGSVSTLKIQRTQQEDSAVYLCASSYYRADTQYFGPGTRLTVL.

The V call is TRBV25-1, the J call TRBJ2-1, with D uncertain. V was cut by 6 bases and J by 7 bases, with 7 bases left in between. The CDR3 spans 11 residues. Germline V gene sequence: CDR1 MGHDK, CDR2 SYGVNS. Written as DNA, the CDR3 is TGTGCCAGCAGGATAGAGAATGAGCAGTTCTTC. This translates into CASRIENEQFF.

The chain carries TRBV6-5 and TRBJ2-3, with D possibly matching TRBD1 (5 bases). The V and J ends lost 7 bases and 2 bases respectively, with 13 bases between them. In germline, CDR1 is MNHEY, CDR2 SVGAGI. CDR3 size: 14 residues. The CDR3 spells CASNTGFPTDTQYF. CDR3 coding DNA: TGTGCCAGCAACACAGGTTTTCCCACAGATACGCAGTATTTT.

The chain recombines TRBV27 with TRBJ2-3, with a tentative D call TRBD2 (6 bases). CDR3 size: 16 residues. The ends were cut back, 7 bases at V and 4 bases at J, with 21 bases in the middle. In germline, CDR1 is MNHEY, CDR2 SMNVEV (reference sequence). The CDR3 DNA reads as TGTGCCAGCACCGCTACCACTAGCTCAAGACCAGATACGCAGTATTTT. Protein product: CASTATTSSRPDTQYF.

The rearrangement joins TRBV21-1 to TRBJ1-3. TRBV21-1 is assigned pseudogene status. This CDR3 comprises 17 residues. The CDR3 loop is CASSTTIATTARNTIYF. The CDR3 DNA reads TGTGCCAGCAGTACGACGATAGCTACAACCGCACGAAACACCATATATTTT.

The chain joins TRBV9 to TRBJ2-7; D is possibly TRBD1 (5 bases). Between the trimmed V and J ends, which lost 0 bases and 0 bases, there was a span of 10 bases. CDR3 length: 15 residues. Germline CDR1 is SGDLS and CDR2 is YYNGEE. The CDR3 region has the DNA TGTGCCAGCAGCGTAGTAGGGGATAGCTCCTACGAGCAGTACTTC. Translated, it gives CASSVVGDSSYEQYF.